The present entry profiles one TCR beta chain with its context. This clone has a single count. It has no known antigen specificity. No base-level quality is on record; no much larger clone is a single base apart. The data were obtained in a study of blood T cell repertoires in COVID-19 (TCRdb year 2020). For the study in its entirety: Samples covering the acute and convalescent phases of COVID-19 were provided by collaborators in the United States, Italy and Spain. The prospective study material was composed of cDNA or gDNA derived from T cells, B-cell-depleted T cells, or PBMCs. The samples were drawn from the first 160 participants of the ongoing ImmuneRACE study and from some 1,300 subjects provided by 6 global collaborators. Deeply sampled blood TCRbeta repertoires from subjects exposed to, actively infected with, or recovered from COVID-19 were included in the dataset. Nearly every sample came with metadata listing a de-identified subject ID, COVID-19 status, age in years and sex. Where HLA class I and class II types were available, the types were taken from metadata supplied by the sample provider, not from assay-based typing. The repertoires were made available in a free public database intended to serve as a resource for research on the immune response to SARS-CoV-2.

The immunoSEQ Assay, a bias-controlled multiplex PCR, was used to amplify TCRbeta CDR3 regions from genomic DNA. As for the original processing: Nucleated cell counts per sample were estimated from amplification of reference gene primers within the assay. To quantify the absolute abundance of each unique TCRbeta CDR3 rearrangement, sequence reads were collapsed and filtered. For each sample, productive Simpson clonality was calculated as the square root of Simpson's diversity index over productive rearrangements. The table comes from immuneACCESS by way of TCRdb, which keeps in-frame sequences with V and J called. Part of the clones is missing from these tables; in studies checked, under half for an unresolved V gene and the rest for unknown reasons. V, J and clone size are taken as reported in that table, and D and trimming were inferred from the DNA itself. The sample contains fewer than 300,000 clones, roughly 89% of them found a single time. The ten top clones hold around 0.84% of the sample.

The study at large found these results: How much clinical and demographic metadata was included differed by source and by participant, and the metadata was provided uncurated.

The collaborating institutions used their own protocols to collect whole blood in K2EDTA tubes. For TCRbeta analysis, collaborators shipped samples in one of three forms: frozen whole blood, isolated PBMCs, or DNA extracted from either of those sample types. Sequenced: peripheral blood. The TCR sequence derives from a man younger than 40 with acute or convalescent COVID-19.

The DNA reads as follows: TGTGCCAGTAGTATAGTGCCAGGGAACAATCAGCCCCAGCATTTT. It translates as CASSIVPGNNQPQHF. This receptor chain uses TRBV19 and TRBJ1-5; the D gene is possibly TRBD1, with 5 bases matching. The germline V gene (reference sequence) yields LNHDA for CDR1 and SQIVND for CDR2. The V and J ends are trimmed by 1 base and 3 bases, leaving 10 bases between them. Counted from cysteine to phenylalanine, this CDR3 has 15 amino acids. Just the 45-base CDR3 DNA is kept, in frame starting at base 1.